This section outlines one T cell receptor beta chain sequence together with its context. Its antigen is still unknown. This CDR3 contains 13 residues. Per germline, CDR1 DFQATT and CDR2 SNEGSKA (reference sequence). J lost 2 bases, V lost 2 bases, and 3 bases had no gene match. Quantitative molecular-barcoded 5'-RACE generated the TCR beta libraries. TCRdb re-derived calls from the 5' RACE reads in MiXCR, one entry per CDR3 protein. The sample contains under 850,000 distinct CDR3 sequences, roughly 19% of which appear only once. The record originates from a study of CD8 T cells in ankylosing spondylitis. General study findings and limits: In reactive arthritis synovial fluid and blood, some motif variants had been reported before. A TCR beta motif of several highly homologous variants seemed to mark ankylosing spondylitis blood.

This clonotype was obtained from a male donor with ankylosing spondylitis. Sequenced sample: blood, either unsorted or a sorted T cell fraction (not recorded which). The chain recombines TRBV20-1 with TRBJ2-7; 7 bases agree with TRBD2. Written as DNA, the CDR3 is TGCAGTGCTAGAAAAGCGGGGACCTACGAGCAGTACTTC. Protein sequence: CSARKAGTYEQYF.